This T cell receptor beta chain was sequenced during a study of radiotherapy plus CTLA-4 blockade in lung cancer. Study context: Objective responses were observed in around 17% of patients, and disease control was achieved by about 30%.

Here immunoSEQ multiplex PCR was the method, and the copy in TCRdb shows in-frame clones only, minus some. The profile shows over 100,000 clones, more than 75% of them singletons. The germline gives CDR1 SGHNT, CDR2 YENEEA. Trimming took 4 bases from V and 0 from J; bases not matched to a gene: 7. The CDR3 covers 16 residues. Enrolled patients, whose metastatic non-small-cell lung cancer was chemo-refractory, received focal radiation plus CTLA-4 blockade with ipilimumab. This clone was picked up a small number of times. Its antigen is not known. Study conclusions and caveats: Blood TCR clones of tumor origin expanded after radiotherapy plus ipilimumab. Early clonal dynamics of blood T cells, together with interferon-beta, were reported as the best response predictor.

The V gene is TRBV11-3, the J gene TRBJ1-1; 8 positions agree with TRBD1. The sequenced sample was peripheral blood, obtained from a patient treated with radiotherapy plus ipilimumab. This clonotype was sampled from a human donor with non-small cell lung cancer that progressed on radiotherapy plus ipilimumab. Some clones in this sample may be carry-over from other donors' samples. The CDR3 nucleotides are TGTGCCAGCAGCTACCCAAGACAGGGGTTGAACACTGAAGCTTTCTTT. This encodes CASSYPRQGLNTEAFF. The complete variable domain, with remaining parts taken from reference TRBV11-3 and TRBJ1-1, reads EAGVVQSPRYKIIEKKQPVAFWCNPISGHNTLYWYLQNLGQGPELLIRYENEEAVDDSQLPKDRFSAERLKGVDSTLKIQPAELGDSAVYLCASSYPRQGLNTEAFFGQGTRLTVV.